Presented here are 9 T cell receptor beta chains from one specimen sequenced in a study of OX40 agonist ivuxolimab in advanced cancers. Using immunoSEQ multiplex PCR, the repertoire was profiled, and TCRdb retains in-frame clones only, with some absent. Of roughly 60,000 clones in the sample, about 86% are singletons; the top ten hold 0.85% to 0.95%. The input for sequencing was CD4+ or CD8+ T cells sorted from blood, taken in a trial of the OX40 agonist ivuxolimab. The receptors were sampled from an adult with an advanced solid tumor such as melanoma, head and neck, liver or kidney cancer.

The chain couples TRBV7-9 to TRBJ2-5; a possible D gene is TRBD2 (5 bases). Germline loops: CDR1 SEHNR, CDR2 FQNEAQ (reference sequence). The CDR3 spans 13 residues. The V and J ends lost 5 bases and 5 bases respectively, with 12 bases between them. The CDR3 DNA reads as TGTGCCAGCAGCGTAGGGAGTGTGGAGACCCAGTACTTC. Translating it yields CASSVGSVETQYF.

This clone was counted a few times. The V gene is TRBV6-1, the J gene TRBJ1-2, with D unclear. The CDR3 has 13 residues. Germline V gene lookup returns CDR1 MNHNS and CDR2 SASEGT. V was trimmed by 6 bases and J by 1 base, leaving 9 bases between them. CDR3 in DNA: TGTGCCAGCAGGATAGACCATAACTATGGCTACACCTTC. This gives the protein CASRIDHNYGYTF.

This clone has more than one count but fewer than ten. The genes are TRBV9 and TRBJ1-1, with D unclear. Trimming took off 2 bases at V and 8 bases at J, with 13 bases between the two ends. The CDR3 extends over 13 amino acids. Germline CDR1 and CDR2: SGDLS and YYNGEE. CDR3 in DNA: TGTGCCAGCAGCGTCAACGGCTACTCCGAAGCTTTCTTT. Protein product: CASSVNGYSEAFF.

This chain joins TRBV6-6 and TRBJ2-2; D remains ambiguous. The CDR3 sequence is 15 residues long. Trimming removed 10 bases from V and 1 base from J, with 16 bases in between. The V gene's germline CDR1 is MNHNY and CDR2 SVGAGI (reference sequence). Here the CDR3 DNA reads TGTGCCATCAGCCCAGTAGTCGGGAACACCGGGGAGCTGTTTTTT. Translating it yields CAISPVVGNTGELFF.

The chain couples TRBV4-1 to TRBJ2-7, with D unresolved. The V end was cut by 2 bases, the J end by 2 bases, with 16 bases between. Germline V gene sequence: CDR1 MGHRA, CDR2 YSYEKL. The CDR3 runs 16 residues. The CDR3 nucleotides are TGCGCCAGCAGCCAAAGGCCCGGGCCCCCGACCTACGAGCAGTACTTC. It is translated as CASSQRPGPPTYEQYF.

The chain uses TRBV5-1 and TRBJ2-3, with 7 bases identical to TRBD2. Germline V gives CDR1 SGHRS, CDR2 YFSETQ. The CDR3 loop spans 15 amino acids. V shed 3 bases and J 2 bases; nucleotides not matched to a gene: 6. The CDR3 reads CASSSSGVYTDTQYF. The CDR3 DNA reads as TGCGCCAGCAGCTCCAGCGGGGTATACACAGATACGCAGTATTTT.

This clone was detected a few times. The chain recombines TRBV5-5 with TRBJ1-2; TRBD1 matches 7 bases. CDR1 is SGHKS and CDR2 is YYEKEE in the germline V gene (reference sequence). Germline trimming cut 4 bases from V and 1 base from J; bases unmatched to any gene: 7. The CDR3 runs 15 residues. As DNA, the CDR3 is TGTGCCAGCAGCCACGACAGGGCGGGTAACTATGGCTACACCTTC. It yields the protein CASSHDRAGNYGYTF.

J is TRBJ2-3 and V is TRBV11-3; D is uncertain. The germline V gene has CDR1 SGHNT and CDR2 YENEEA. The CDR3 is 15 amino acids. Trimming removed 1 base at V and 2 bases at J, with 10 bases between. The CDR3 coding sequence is TGTGCCAGCAGCTTAGTCGGAACCACCACAGATACGCAGTATTTT. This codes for CASSLVGTTTDTQYF.

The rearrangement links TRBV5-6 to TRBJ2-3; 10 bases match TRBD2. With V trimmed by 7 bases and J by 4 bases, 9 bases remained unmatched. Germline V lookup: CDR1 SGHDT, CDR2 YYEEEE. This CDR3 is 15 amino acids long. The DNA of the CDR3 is TGTGCCAGCCGCGAAGCGGGGGGGGCCCCAGATACGCAGTATTTT. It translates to CASREAGGAPDTQYF.